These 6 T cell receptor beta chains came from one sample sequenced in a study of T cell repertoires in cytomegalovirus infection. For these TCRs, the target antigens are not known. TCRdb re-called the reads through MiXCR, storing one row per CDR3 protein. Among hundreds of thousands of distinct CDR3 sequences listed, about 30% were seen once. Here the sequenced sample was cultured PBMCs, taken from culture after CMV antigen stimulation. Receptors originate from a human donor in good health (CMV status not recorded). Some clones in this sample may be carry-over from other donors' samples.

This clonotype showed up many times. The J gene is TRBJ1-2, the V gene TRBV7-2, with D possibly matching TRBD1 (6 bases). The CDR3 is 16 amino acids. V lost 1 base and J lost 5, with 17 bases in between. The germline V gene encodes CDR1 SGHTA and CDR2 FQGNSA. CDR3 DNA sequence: TGTGCCAGCAGCTTAGGATTAAGCAGTCAGGGGTATGGCTACACCTTC. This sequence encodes CASSLGLSSQGYGYTF.

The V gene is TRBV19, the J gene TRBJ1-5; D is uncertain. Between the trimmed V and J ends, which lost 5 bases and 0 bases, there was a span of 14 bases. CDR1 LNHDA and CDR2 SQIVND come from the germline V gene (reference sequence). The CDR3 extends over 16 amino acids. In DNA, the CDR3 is TGTGCCAGTAGTGGCGAGAATACGTATAGCAATCAGCCCCAGCATTTT. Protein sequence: CASSGENTYSNQPQHF.

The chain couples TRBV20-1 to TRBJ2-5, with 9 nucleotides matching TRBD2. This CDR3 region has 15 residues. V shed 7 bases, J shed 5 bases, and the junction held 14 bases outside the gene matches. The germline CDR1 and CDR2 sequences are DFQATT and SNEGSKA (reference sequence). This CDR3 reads CSVTPRTSDVETQYF. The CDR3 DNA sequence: TGCAGTGTTACACCGCGGACTAGCGATGTGGAGACCCAGTACTTC.

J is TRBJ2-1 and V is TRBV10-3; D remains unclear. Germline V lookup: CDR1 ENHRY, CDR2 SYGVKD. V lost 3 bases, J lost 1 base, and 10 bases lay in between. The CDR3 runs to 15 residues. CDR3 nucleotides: TGTGCCATCAGTGATTCAGCGATGTCCTACAATGAGCAGTTCTTC. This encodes CAISDSAMSYNEQFF.

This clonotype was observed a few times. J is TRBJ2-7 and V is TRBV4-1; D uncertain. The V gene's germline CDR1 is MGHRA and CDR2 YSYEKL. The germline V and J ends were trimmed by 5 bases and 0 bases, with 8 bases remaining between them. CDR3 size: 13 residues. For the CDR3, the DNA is TGCGCCAGCAGCTACACGGACTCCTACGAGCAGTACTTC. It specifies CASSYTDSYEQYF.

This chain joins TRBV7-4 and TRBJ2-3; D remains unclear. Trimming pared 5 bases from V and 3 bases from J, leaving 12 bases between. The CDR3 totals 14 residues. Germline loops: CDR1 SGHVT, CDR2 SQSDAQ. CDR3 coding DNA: TGTGCCAGCAGCGCCCAGGCCCAGACAGATACGCAGTATTTT. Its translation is CASSAQAQTDTQYF.